The rows below give T cell receptor beta chains drawn from one sample of a study of blood T cell repertoires in COVID-19. Profiling relied on immunoSEQ multiplex PCR, and the TCRdb table lists in-frame clones only, not all of them. Of over 250,000 clones in the sample, about 89% were seen once. The sequencing sample was made of peripheral blood. The receptors were sampled from a woman aged 25 to 39 with COVID-19, enrolled during active disease. Each CDR3 is given with its conserved first and last residue. A D gene is named only where the DNA matches it firmly. Size is omitted from some rows. Given values are once, few, many or a class for expanded clones.

cdr3_nt | cdr3_aa | d_call | j_call | clone_size | v_call
TGTGCCAGCAGCCAAGTTCACGGAGGAGGGAACACTGAAGCTTTCTTT | CASSQVHGGGNTEAFF | NA | TRBJ1-1 | NA | TRBV3-1/TRBV3-2
TGTGCCAGCAGTTTGGGGGACAGGGGGTACGAGCAGTACTTC | CASSLGDRGYEQYF | TRBD1 | TRBJ2-7 | once | TRBV27
TGTGCCAGCAGCGTAGGGGTCCGGGACGAGCAGTACTTC | CASSVGVRDEQYF | NA | TRBJ2-7 | NA | TRBV9
TGCGCCAGCAGCTTGCGGCTAGGGGAGAACACTGAAGCTTTCTTT | CASSLRLGENTEAFF | NA | TRBJ1-1 | NA | TRBV5-1
TGTGCCACCAGCAGAGATCGGGTAGGGCAGGGACAGCGAATAGGGCCTCAGCCCCAGCATTTT | CATSRDRVGQGQRIGPQPQHF | TRBD1 | TRBJ1-5 | NA | TRBV15
TGTGCCAGCAGCTCAGGCCGCGCCACTTCGAACACCGGGGAGCTGTTTTTT | CASSSGRATSNTGELFF | NA | TRBJ2-2 | NA | TRBV11-3
TGTGCCACCAGTGATTCCCGACAGGGCAACACTGAAGCTTTCTTT | CATSDSRQGNTEAFF | TRBD1 | TRBJ1-1 | NA | TRBV24-1
TGCAGTGCTAGTGGGAGGGACGGAGCTAATGAAAAACTGTTTTTT | CSASGRDGANEKLFF | NA | TRBJ1-4 | NA | TRBV20-1
TGCGCCAGCAGCTCTCAGGCAAAAAACACTGAAGCTTTCTTT | CASSSQAKNTEAFF | NA | TRBJ1-1 | NA | TRBV5-1
TGTGCCAGTAGTAGCCTTAGCGGGAGTTCCTGGAATGAGCAGTTCTTC | CASSSLSGSSWNEQFF | TRBD2 | TRBJ2-1 | NA | TRBV19
TGTGCCAGTAGTATATCGGGACAGGGTAAAAATGAGCAGTTCTTC | CASSISGQGKNEQFF | TRBD1 | TRBJ2-1 | once | TRBV19
TGTGCCAGCGGGGGGGACAGGGGGCTCGTGCAGTACTTC | CASGGDRGLVQYF | TRBD1 | TRBJ2-7 | few | TRBV28
TGTGCCAGCAGTGAAGCTTATAGCAATCAGCCCCAGCATTTT | CASSEAYSNQPQHF | NA | TRBJ1-5 | NA | TRBV2
TGCGCCAGCAGCCCGGGACAGCAAGAGACCCAGTACTTC | CASSPGQQETQYF | TRBD1 | TRBJ2-5 | NA | TRBV10-2
TGTGCCACCAGCAACAGCGGGTATGGCTACACCTTC | CATSNSGYGYTF | NA | TRBJ1-2 | NA | TRBV15
TGCAGCGTTGGGGGAGGGGGGGCGAGCAATCAGCCCCAGCATTTT | CSVGGGGASNQPQHF | NA | TRBJ1-5 | once | TRBV29-1
TGTGCCAGCACCGCAGGGGGAGGCTCGACCTACAATGAGCAGTTCTTC | CASTAGGGSTYNEQFF | NA | TRBJ2-1 | NA | TRBV28
TGTGCCAGCTCACCTTACCAGGCAGGGGAGGGCACTGAAGCTTTCTTT | CASSPYQAGEGTEAFF | NA | TRBJ1-1 | NA | TRBV18
TGTGCCAGCAGTTTTCGGACAGGGGTCGGCGAGCAGTACTTC | CASSFRTGVGEQYF | TRBD1 | TRBJ2-7 | NA | TRBV6-5
TGTGCCAGCAAAGGGGGACTAGCGGGATTTCCAGATACGCAGTATTTT | CASKGGLAGFPDTQYF | TRBD2 | TRBJ2-3 | NA | TRBV6-4
TGTGCCAGCTCACCTGGGACTAGCGTAACCGAGCAGTACTTC | CASSPGTSVTEQYF | TRBD2 | TRBJ2-7 | NA | TRBV18
TGTGCCAGCATCGCCGGGTCTCAAGAGACCCAGTACTTC | CASIAGSQETQYF | NA | TRBJ2-5 | NA | TRBV2
TGTGCCAGTAGTATTAGGGGACAACTGAACACTGAAGCTTTCTTT | CASSIRGQLNTEAFF | NA | TRBJ1-1 | NA | TRBV19
TGTGCCAGCAGGCTTACTGAGGTCGGGGAGCTGTTTTTT | CASRLTEVGELFF | NA | TRBJ2-2 | NA | TRBV7-9
TGTGCCAGCAGCTTATTGCCGGGGGGCTCCTACAATGAGCAGTTCTTC | CASSLLPGGSYNEQFF | TRBD2 | TRBJ2-1 | NA | TRBV7-9
TGCAGTGCTAGTCTAGCGGGAGGTTACGAGCAGTACTTC | CSASLAGGYEQYF | TRBD2 | TRBJ2-7 | NA | TRBV20-1
TGCAGCGTGGGGGACAGGGGGTTTATGAACACTGAAGCTTTCTTT | CSVGDRGFMNTEAFF | TRBD1 | TRBJ1-1 | once | TRBV29-1
TGTGCCAGCTCACCGAGTATAAACGAGCAGTACTTC | CASSPSINEQYF | NA | TRBJ2-7 | NA | TRBV18
TGTGCCATCAGTGAGGGGACAGGTGGTTACCACACTGAAGCTTTCTTT | CAISEGTGGYHTEAFF | TRBD1 | TRBJ1-1 | NA | TRBV10-3
TGTGCCAGCAGTTACTCCGGCAGGGGGAACTACGAGCAGTACTTC | CASSYSGRGNYEQYF | TRBD1 | TRBJ2-7 | NA | TRBV6-6
TGTGCCAGCAGTTTAGGTAGCTCCTACGAGCAGTACTTC | CASSLGSSYEQYF | NA | TRBJ2-7 | NA | TRBV12-3/TRBV12-4
TGTGCCAGCAGCCAAGCTGTGAGCGGGGGCAGGGTGGGGGAGCAGTACTTC | CASSQAVSGGRVGEQYF | TRBD2 | TRBJ2-7 | NA | TRBV3-1/TRBV3-2
TGTGCCAGCAGCCAAGAGGTGCAGGCCCTGCAGTACTTC | CASSQEVQALQYF | NA | TRBJ2-7 | NA | TRBV3-1/TRBV3-2
TGTGCCAGCAGCCCTTCGAGGCAGGGCGGCACTGAAGCTTTCTTT | CASSPSRQGGTEAFF | NA | TRBJ1-1 | NA | TRBV3-1/TRBV3-2
TGTGCCAGCAGTTCACAGGGAGGGAACTATGGCTACACCTTC | CASSSQGGNYGYTF | NA | TRBJ1-2 | many | TRBV7-2
TGCGCCAGCAGCTTGGCCCAAACTAATGAAAAACTGTTTTTT | CASSLAQTNEKLFF | NA | TRBJ1-4 | NA | TRBV5-1
TGCGCCAACCTTTTGAATCGGGGGGGGGATCAGCCCCAGCATTTT | CANLLNRGGDQPQHF | NA | TRBJ1-5 | few | TRBV5-1
TGTGCCAGTAGTATTGGTATCCGCGTACAGGGGGCTAAAGTTGAGCAGTTCTTC | CASSIGIRVQGAKVEQFF | TRBD1 | TRBJ2-1 | NA | TRBV19
TGCGCCAGCAGTCAATCTAAGGCAGGGGGCTTCAACGAGCAGTACTTC | CASSQSKAGGFNEQYF | TRBD1 | TRBJ2-7 | NA | TRBV23-1
TGCGCCAGCAGCCAAGAACAGGGTAATTCACCCCTCCACTTT | CASSQEQGNSPLHF | NA | TRBJ1-6 | NA | TRBV4-1
TGTGCCAGCAGTGAAGTCGGGCAGACTATCTACAATGAGCAGTTCTTC | CASSEVGQTIYNEQFF | NA | TRBJ2-1 | few | TRBV2
TGTGCCAGCAGCCTTATCTTTTCTGGGGCCAACGTCCTGACTTTC | CASSLIFSGANVLTF | NA | TRBJ2-6 | NA | TRBV27
TGTGCCAGCAGCCAAGAAGGAGGCATGAACACTGAAGCTTTCTTT | CASSQEGGMNTEAFF | NA | TRBJ1-1 | NA | TRBV3-1/TRBV3-2
TGTGCCAGCAGTTTGAGACAGACCTATGGCTACACCTTC | CASSLRQTYGYTF | NA | TRBJ1-2 | NA | TRBV12-3/TRBV12-4
TGTGCCAGCAGCTCAGACATTGGCTACACCTTC | CASSSDIGYTF | NA | TRBJ1-2 | NA | TRBV7-8
TGCGCCAGCAGCCTACGGCAGGTCGCATCTGAAGCTTTCTTT | CASSLRQVASEAFF | NA | TRBJ1-1 | NA | TRBV5-1
TGCGCCAGCAGCTTGGGTGAAGGGAGGAATGAGCAGTTCTTC | CASSLGEGRNEQFF | NA | TRBJ2-1 | NA | TRBV5-1
TGTGCCAGTAGTACCGAGGGAGACAGGCTGAACACTGAAGCTTTCTTT | CASSTEGDRLNTEAFF | NA | TRBJ1-1 | NA | TRBV19
TGTGCCAGCAGCTTAGAGTCCGCGGTCACCTACGAGCAGTACTTC | CASSLESAVTYEQYF | NA | TRBJ2-7 | few | TRBV11-2
TGTGCCAGCACTCCGGTAATCGGTGGGGCCAACGTCCTGACTTTC | CASTPVIGGANVLTF | NA | TRBJ2-6 | NA | TRBV3-1/TRBV3-2
TGTGCCAGCCACAGGACAGGGACCACTGAAGCTTTCTTT | CASHRTGTTEAFF | TRBD1 | TRBJ1-1 | NA | TRBV27
TGTGCCAGCAGTACACAGGGCACCAACACCGAAGCTTTCTTT | CASSTQGTNTEAFF | NA | TRBJ1-1 | NA | TRBV27
TGTGCCAGCAGTGACAGACAGGGGGCGAACACTGAAGCTTTCTTT | CASSDRQGANTEAFF | TRBD1 | TRBJ1-1 | NA | TRBV2
TGTGCCAGCTCACCTCGATACACCCAGGGGAACTATGGCTACACCTTC | CASSPRYTQGNYGYTF | NA | TRBJ1-2 | NA | TRBV18
TGTGCCAGCAGCTCGGGACAGGGGGCAGATACGCAGTATTTT | CASSSGQGADTQYF | TRBD1 | TRBJ2-3 | NA | TRBV11-2
TGTGCCAGCAGCCCATCGGGAGGGGGCACAGATACGCAGTATTTT | CASSPSGGGTDTQYF | TRBD2 | TRBJ2-3 | many | TRBV11-3
TGTGCCAGCATCGAATCACAGGGCTGGGGGCAAGAGACCCAGTACTTC | CASIESQGWGQETQYF | NA | TRBJ2-5 | NA | TRBV5-6
TGTGCCACCAGTGGGTTCACAGGAGAACGCTACAATGAGCAGTTCTTC | CATSGFTGERYNEQFF | NA | TRBJ2-1 | NA | TRBV24-1
TGTGCCAGCAGCAGACAGGGGTATGGGGAGACCCAGTACTTC | CASSRQGYGETQYF | TRBD1 | TRBJ2-5 | NA | TRBV7-9
TGTGCCAGTAGTACGCCCGGACAGGGTCGGCAGCCCCAGCATTTT | CASSTPGQGRQPQHF | TRBD1 | TRBJ1-5 | NA | TRBV19